This T cell receptor (beta chain) was documented in a study of shared clonotypes between healthy human individuals. Clones were sequenced by immunoSEQ multiplex PCR, and TCRdb holds only the in-frame ones, with some missing. Of 1.6 million or so clones in the sample, about 96% were seen once. From germline, CDR1 is SGHNT and CDR2 YYREEE (reference sequence). The trim removed 4 bases at V and 5 bases at J, leaving 17 bases unmatched. The CDR3 totals 18 residues. The chain uses TRBV5-4 and TRBJ2-1; 8 bases agree with TRBD2. The receptor comes from a man aged 30-40 years in good health. Sequenced: naive CD4+ T cells sorted from blood. Stated subset: CD45RA+ positively selected. The CDR3, as DNA: TGTGCCAGCAGCACGCAGCTAGCGGGTGGAAGAGGAAACAATGAGCAGTTCTTC. This translates into CASSTQLAGGRGNNEQFF.